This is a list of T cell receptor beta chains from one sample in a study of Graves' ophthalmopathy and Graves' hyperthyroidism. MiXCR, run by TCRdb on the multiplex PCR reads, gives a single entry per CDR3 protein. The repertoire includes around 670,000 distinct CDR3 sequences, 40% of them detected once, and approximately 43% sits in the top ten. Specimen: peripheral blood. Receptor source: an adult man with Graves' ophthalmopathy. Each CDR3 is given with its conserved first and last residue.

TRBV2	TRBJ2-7	CAIRQGTSGYEQYF
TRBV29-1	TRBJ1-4	CSVAGTVTATNEKLFF
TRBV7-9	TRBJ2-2	CASSLGSITGELFF
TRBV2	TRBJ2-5	CASSVRRREETQYF
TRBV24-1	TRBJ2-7	CATSDAGYYEQYF
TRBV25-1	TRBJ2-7	CASSSQGGTGQYF
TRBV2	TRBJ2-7	CASGEGAYEQYF
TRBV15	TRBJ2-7	CATSSRKRESYEQYF
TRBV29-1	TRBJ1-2	CSVESNFNYGYTF
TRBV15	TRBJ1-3	CATSRGKGYTGDTIYF
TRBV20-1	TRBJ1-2	CSARTPQEGSYGYTF
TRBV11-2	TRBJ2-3	CASSLGPVTDTQYF
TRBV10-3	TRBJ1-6	CATGQGKNSPLHF
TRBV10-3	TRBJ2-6	CAISESMEAGSSGANVLTF
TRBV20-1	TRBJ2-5	CSARDEGASNQPQYF
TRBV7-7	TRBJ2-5	CASSLAVAQEQTQYF
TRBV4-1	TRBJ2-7	CASSQAQVYEQYF
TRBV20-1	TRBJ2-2	CSASGSGGTGELFF
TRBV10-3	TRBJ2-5	CASIPRNQGQETQYF
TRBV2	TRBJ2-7	CASFDYEQYF
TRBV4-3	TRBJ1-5	CASSLHSGENQPQHF
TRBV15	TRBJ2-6	CATSRDQLSGANVLTF
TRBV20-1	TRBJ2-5	CSAIGGIRETQYF
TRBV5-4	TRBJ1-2	CASSLGTGDFGYTF
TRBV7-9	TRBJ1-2	CASSTTGGEGYGYTF
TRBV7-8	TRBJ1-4	CASRHTTNEKLFF
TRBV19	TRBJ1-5	CASSLGDHQPQHF
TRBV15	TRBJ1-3	CATSRAGNTIYF
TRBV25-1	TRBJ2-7	CASSGGGRAGEQYF
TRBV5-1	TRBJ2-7	CASSLDSGRIYEQYF
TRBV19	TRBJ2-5	CASSTRRTGVQETQYF
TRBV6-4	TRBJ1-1	CASSYDTYTEAFF
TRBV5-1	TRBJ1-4	CASKEAATTNEKLFF
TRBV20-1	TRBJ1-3	CSARQEIYSGNTIYF
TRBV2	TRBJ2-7	CASGGTDYSYEQYF
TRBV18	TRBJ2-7	CASSGLGSGSVDSYEQYF
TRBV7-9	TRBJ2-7	CASSQSVSYEQYF
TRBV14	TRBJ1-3	CASSSNGREIYF
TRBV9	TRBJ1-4	CASSVDDEEKLFF
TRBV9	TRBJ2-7	CASSPRDGYRYEQYF
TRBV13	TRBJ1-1	CASSSNNMNTEAFF
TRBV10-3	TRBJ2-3	CAISRQSTDTQYF
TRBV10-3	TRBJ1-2	CAISELAEGYTF
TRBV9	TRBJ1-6	CASSLQGGLGNSPLHF
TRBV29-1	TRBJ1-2	CSADSRGYTF
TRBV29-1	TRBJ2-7	CSVNLPGSSYEQYF
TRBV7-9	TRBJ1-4	CASRKDGATNEKLFF
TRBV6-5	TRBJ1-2	CASSYGQGTRGYTF
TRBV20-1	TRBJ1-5	CSAKQGNQPQHF
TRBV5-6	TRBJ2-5	CASSHAETRYF
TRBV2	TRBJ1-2	CASSEGEVLYGYTF
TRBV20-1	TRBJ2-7	CSANDMGQGSYEQYF
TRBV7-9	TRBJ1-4	CASSPIANNEKLFF
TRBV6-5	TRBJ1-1	CASSGGNTEAFF
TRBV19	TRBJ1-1	CASSLDRDLKAFF